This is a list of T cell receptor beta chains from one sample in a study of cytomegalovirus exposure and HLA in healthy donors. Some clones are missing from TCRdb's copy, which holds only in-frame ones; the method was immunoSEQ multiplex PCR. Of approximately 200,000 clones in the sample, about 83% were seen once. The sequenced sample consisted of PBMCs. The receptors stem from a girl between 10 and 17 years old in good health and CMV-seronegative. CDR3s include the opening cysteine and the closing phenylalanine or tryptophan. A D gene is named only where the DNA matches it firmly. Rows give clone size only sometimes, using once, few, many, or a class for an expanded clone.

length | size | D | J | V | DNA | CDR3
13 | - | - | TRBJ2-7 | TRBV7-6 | TGTGCCAGCAGCTTTCGTGAGTCCTACGAGCAGTACTTC | CASSFRESYEQYF
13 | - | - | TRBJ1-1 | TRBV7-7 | TGTGCCAGCAGCTTAGAATTGAGCACTGAAGCTTTCTTT | CASSLELSTEAFF
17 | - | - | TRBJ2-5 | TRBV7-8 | TGTGCCAGCAGCTTCGGTGTTCTAGCCTCAAATAGAGAGACCCAGTACTTC | CASSFGVLASNRETQYF
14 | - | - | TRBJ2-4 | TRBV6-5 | TGTGCCAGCAGTGGACGGGGAGCCAAAAACATTCAGTACTTC | CASSGRGAKNIQYF
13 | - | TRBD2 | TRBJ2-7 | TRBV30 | TGTGCCTGGATAGGACTAGCGGGAGGCGAGCAGTACTTC | CAWIGLAGGEQYF
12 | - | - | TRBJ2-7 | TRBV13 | TGTGCCAGCAGCTTGGGTGCGGTCGAGCAGTACTTC | CASSLGAVEQYF
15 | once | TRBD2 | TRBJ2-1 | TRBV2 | TGTGCCAGCAGGGTGACTAGCAGTTGGGCCAATGAGCAGTTCTTC | CASRVTSSWANEQFF
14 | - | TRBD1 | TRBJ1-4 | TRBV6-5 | TGTGCCAGCAGTGGACAGGGGGGGGATGAAAAACTGTTTTTT | CASSGQGGDEKLFF
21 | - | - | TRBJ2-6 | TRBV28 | TGTGCCAGCAGTTTAAGCACGACCAGGGGCTTTTGGAGCTCTGGGGCCAACGTCCTGACTTTC | CASSLSTTRGFWSSGANVLTF
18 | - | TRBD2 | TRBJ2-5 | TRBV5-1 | TGCGCCAGCAGCCGGTCAAGGGGGGCTAGCGGGAGGGCAGAGACCCAGTACTTC | CASSRSRGASGRAETQYF
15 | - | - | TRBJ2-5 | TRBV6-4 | TGTGCCAGCAGACAATCCCTGGACAGAAAAGGGACCCAGTACTTC | CASRQSLDRKGTQYF
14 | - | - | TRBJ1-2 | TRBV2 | TGTGCCAGCAGGGACACAGGGACCGTAAATGGCTACACCTTC | CASRDTGTVNGYTF
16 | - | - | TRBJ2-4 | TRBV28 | TGTGCCAGCAGTGAGGAAGAAAAGGAGGCCAAAAACATTCAGTACTTC | CASSEEEKEAKNIQYF
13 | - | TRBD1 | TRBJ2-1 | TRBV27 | TGTGCCAGCAGTTTAGGGGTGGGGACAGGGGAGTTCTTC | CASSLGVGTGEFF
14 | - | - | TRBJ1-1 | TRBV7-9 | TGTGCCAGCAGCTTTGGGGGGACTCCTCCAGGAGCTTTCTTT | CASSFGGTPPGAFF
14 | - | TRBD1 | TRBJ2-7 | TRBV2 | TGTGCCTCGAACATGGACAGGCAATCGTACGAGCAGTACTTC | CASNMDRQSYEQYF
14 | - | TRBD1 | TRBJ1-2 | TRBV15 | TGTGCCACCAGCAGAGCTGGACAGGGGTATGGCTACACCTTC | CATSRAGQGYGYTF
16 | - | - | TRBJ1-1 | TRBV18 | TGTGCCAGCTCACCCGGCGGAGGGTCTAAACTCACTGAAGCTTTCTTT | CASSPGGGSKLTEAFF
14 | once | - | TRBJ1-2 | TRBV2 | TGTGCCAGCCTACCTCCAGGGGTACGTGGTGGCTACACCTTC | CASLPPGVRGGYTF
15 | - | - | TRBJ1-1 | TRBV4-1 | TGCGCCAGCAGCCAAGAAAGGAGGGCGAGGAGTGAAGCTTTCTTT | CASSQERRARSEAFF
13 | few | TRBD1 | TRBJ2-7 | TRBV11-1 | TGTGCCAGCAGCAAACCAGACAGGGACGAGCAGTACTTC | CASSKPDRDEQYF
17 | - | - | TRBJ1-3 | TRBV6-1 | TGTGCCAGCAGTGAATTCCCATTGTTGAGCTCTGGAAACACCATATATTTT | CASSEFPLLSSGNTIYF
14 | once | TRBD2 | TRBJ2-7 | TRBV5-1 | TGCGCCAGCAGCTTTACTAGCGAGATCTACGAGCAGTACTTC | CASSFTSEIYEQYF
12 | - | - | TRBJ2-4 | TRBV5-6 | TGTGCCAGCAGCTTTAGTCTCAACATTCAGTACTTC | CASSFSLNIQYF
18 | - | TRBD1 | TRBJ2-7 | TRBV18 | TGTGCCAGCTCACCAAAAGGTGGGAGACAGGGAACGCGCAACGAGCAGTACTTC | CASSPKGGRQGTRNEQYF
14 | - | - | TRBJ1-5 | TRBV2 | TGTGCCAGCAGTTACATCCTTAGCAATCAGCCCCAGCATTTT | CASSYILSNQPQHF
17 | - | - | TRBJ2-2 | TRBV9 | TGTGCCAGCAGCGTAGGACTGCCCCGGGTGAGGCCCGGGGAGCTGTTTTTT | CASSVGLPRVRPGELFF
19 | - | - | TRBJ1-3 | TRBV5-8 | TGTGCCAGCAGCTTGTATCAAGGGGAAGTTCAGAGCTCTGGAAACACCATATATTTT | CASSLYQGEVQSSGNTIYF
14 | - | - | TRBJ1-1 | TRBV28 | TGTGCCAGCAGCCCTGGACGGGAGAGGACTGAAGCTTTCTTT | CASSPGRERTEAFF
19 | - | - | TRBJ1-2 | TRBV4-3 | TGCGCCAGCAGCCAAGACCATGGGGCAGGGGTCCCGAGGGGGTTTGGCTACACCTTC | CASSQDHGAGVPRGFGYTF
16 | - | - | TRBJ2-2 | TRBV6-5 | TGTGCCAGCAGTTCTCGTGGACAACTGAACACCGGGGAGCTGTTTTTT | CASSSRGQLNTGELFF
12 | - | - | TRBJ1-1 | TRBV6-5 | TGTGCCGGCATACCATCGGGGGGTGAAGCTTTCTTT | CAGIPSGGEAFF
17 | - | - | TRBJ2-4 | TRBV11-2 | TGTGCCAGCAGCTTAGTCGGGGTCACCTTAGCCAAAAACATTCAGTACTTC | CASSLVGVTLAKNIQYF
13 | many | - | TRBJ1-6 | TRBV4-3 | TGCGCCAGCAGCCAAGATTGGAGTTCACCCCTCCACTTT | CASSQDWSSPLHF
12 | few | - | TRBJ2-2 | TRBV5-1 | TGCGCCAGCAGCCCCGGGAACGGGGAGCTGTTTTTT | CASSPGNGELFF
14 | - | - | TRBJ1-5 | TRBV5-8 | TGTGCCAGCAGCCTGGGACCGGGAATATGGCCCCAGCATTTT | CASSLGPGIWPQHF
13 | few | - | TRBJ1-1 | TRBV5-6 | TGTGCCAGCAGCTTGATTGGGGCACCTGAAGCTTTCTTT | CASSLIGAPEAFF
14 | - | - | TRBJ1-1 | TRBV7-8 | TGTGCCAGCAGCTTGGACACTGTGAACACTGAAGCTTTCTTT | CASSLDTVNTEAFF
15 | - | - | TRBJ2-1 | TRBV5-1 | TGCGCCAGCAGCTTGGTCGGGGAGAGCTACAATGAGCAGTTCTTC | CASSLVGESYNEQFF
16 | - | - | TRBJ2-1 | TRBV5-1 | TGCGCCAGCAGCTTGGACGCCGCGGGCGGCTACAATGAGCAGTTCTTC | CASSLDAAGGYNEQFF
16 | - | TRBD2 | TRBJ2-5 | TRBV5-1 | TGCGCCAGCAGCTTGCGGGGCGGAGCGGGGGGAGAGACCCAGTACTTC | CASSLRGGAGGETQYF
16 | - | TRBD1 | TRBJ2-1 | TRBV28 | TGTGCCAGCAGTTTGGGGGACAGGGAATTGTGGAATGAGCAGTTCTTC | CASSLGDRELWNEQFF
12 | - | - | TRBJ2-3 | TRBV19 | TGTGCCAGTAAAGGTCCAGGGGGGATACAGTATTTT | CASKGPGGIQYF
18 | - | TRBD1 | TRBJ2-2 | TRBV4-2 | TGTGCCAGCAGCCAACGGGCACAGGGGGAAACCGGGTCCGGGGAGCTGTTTTTT | CASSQRAQGETGSGELFF
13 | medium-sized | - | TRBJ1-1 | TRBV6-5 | TGTGCCAGCACCCCCGGGAGGGGCACTGAAGCTTTCTTT | CASTPGRGTEAFF
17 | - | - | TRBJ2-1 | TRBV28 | TGTGCCAGCATCACGAGACTAGGGGAGTCACATGCCTATGAGCAGTTCTTC | CASITRLGESHAYEQFF
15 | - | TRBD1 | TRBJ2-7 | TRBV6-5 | TGTGCCAGCAGTTCGCTCGGGACAGGGCTCTACGAGCAGTACTTC | CASSSLGTGLYEQYF
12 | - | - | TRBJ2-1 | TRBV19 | TGTGCCAGTAGTAAATTGGGAGATGAGCAGTTCTTC | CASSKLGDEQFF
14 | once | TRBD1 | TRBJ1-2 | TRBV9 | TGTGCCAGCAGCGTAGCCACAGGGGGGTATGGCTACACCTTC | CASSVATGGYGYTF
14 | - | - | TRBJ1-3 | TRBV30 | TGTGCCTGGTACGACGGACTCTCTGGAAACACCATATATTTT | CAWYDGLSGNTIYF